This TCR beta chain was captured by sequencing in a study of blood T cell repertoires in COVID-19. Study-wide context: The samples span acute and convalescent COVID-19 from the United States, Italy and Spain.

The data were produced by immunoSEQ multiplex PCR, yet TCRdb's version contains in-frame clones alone and is incomplete. This sample has some 350,000 clones, with around 90% found just once. Input material: peripheral blood. The receptor was derived from a human donor in a cohort sampled during active COVID-19.

As DNA, the CDR3 is TGTGCCAGCAGTTTAGACAGGGTTGAGCAGTTCTTC. It encodes CASSLDRVEQFF. The chain combines TRBV12-3 or TRBV12-4 with TRBJ2-1; possible D gene TRBD1, 6 bases. V was cut by 1 base and J by 9 bases, with 7 bases left in between. The CDR3 is made up of 12 amino acids.